This T cell receptor beta chain comes out of a study of PD-L1 blockade in urothelial cancer. Study summary: About nine tenths of the roughly 30 patients comprised males who had bladder-origin urothelial cancer. Blood samples had a median of approximately 150,000 T cells, tens of thousands of unique TCRs, and clonality roughly 0.08.

Sample time point: pretreatment peripheral blood. Germline values: CDR1 SEHNR, CDR2 FQNEAQ (reference sequence). The CDR3 is 16 amino acids. J lost 8 bases, V lost 4 bases, and 15 bases had no gene match. Added to each PCR by spiking were synthetic TCR analog templates. TCRdb keeps only in-frame clones here, not all; method: immunoSEQ multiplex PCR. This table holds tens of thousands of clones, roughly 89% found once. Specimen: PBMCs, collected around atezolizumab (anti-PD-L1) treatment. The TCR comes from a woman in her seventies with urothelial cancer. The chain employs TRBV7-9 and TRBJ1-1; 8 positions match TRBD1. The CDR3 loop reads CASSSFYRGGRPEAFF. The CDR3 nucleotides are TGTGCCAGCAGCTCCTTTTACAGGGGGGGAAGACCAGAAGCTTTCTTT.